The clone carrying this T cell receptor beta chain showed up just a few times. Its antigen is not identified. Deletions cut 6 bases from V and 0 bases from J, with 16 bases between. Germline-derived CDR1 and CDR2 are MNHEY and SVGEGT. CDR3 size: 16 residues. This specimen belongs to a study of T cells after yellow fever vaccination. Across the whole study: With SMART-Seq v4 Ultra Low Input, the fractions containing low cell numbers were prepared. Study-wide points: Weaker, the secondary response peaked sooner, at day 5 versus 15. In post-booster samples, most primary-vaccination clones reappeared (roughly 96% CD4, 70% to 90% CD8).

Template switching with 5'RACE generated the TCR cDNA and added a universal primer site and UMIs. TCRdb re-derived calls from the 5' RACE reads in MiXCR, one entry per CDR3 protein. The profile covers 600,000 to 750,000 distinct CDR3 sequences, with 10% to 15% appearing a single time and about 16% taken by the ten largest. This TCR was recovered from a man aged 25 to 40 who received the YFV17D yellow fever vaccine. The genes are TRBV6-2 or TRBV6-3 and TRBJ2-3; D perhaps matches TRBD2 (6 bases). Here the sequenced sample was PBMCs, taken on the day of the yellow fever booster vaccination. DNA for the CDR3: TGTGCCAGCAGCCCGCAGGGACTCCGAAGCACAGATACGCAGTATTTT. Amino acids: CASSPQGLRSTDTQYF.